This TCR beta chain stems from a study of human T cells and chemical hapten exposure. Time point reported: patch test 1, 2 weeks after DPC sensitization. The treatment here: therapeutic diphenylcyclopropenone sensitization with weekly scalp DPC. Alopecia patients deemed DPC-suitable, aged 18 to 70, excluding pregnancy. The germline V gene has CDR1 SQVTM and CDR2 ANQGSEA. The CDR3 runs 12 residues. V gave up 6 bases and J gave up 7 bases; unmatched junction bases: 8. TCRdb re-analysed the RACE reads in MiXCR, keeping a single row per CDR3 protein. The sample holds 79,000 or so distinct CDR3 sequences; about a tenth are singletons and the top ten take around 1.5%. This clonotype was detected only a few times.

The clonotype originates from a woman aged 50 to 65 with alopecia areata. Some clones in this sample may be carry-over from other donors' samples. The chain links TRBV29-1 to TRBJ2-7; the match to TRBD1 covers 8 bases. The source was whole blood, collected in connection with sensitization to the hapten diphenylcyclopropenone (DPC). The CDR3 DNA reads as TGCAGCGTCGGGACAGGAGTTATGGAGCAGTACTTC. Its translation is CSVGTGVMEQYF.